This T cell receptor (beta chain) was sequenced during a study of blood T cell repertoires in COVID-19. Study-wide background: Donors in the United States, Italy and Spain gave samples during acute or convalescent COVID-19. The analysed material was cDNA or gDNA that came from T cells, B-cell-depleted T cells, or PBMCs.

Germline V lookup: CDR1 MNHEY, CDR2 SMNVEV (reference sequence). This CDR3 has 15 residues. After removal of 4 bases from V and 7 bases from J, the junction contained 9 bases not matched to a gene. Original processing methods: Using reference gene primer amplification, nucleated cell counts were estimated. Sequenced by immunoSEQ multiplex PCR; TCRdb stores in-frame clones only, minus some. V, J and clone size are taken as reported in that table, and D and trimming were inferred from the DNA itself. The sample consists of about 78,000 clones, over 75% of them appearing once. This sequence was found in a human donor in a cohort sampled during active COVID-19. Sequenced input: peripheral blood. The chain employs TRBV27 and TRBJ2-7; 11 bases align to TRBD1. The CDR3 sequence is CASSSLGQGAGEQYF. CDR3 nucleotides: TGTGCCAGCAGTTCTTTAGGACAGGGGGCAGGAGAGCAGTACTTC.